These 23 T cell receptor beta chains originate from one sample sequenced in a study of T cell repertoires in cytomegalovirus infection. Their specific antigens are unknown. TCRdb re-called the reads through MiXCR, storing one row per CDR3 protein. The data hold 900,000 to 950,000 distinct CDR3 sequences, with 30% to 40% observed a single time. The input for sequencing was cultured CD8+ T cells from PBMCs, taken from culture after CMV antigen stimulation. All receptors derive from a human donor in good health (CMV status not recorded). Some clones in this sample may be carry-over from other donors' samples.

There are a few counts of this clonotype. The chain combines TRBV7-3 with TRBJ2-2, with 8 nucleotides matching TRBD2. The CDR3 contains 17 residues. Germline loops: CDR1 SGHTA, CDR2 FQGTGA. Germline trimming cut 2 bases from V and 1 base from J; bases unmatched to any gene: 6. This CDR3 is CASSLGGGSKNTGELFF. In nucleotides, the CDR3 is TGTGCCAGCAGCTTAGGCGGGGGGTCTAAGAACACCGGGGAGCTGTTTTTT.

This clonotype showed up many times. The chain has TRBV10-3 and TRBJ2-2, with D possibly TRBD2 on 5 matching bases. Trimming stripped 5 bases from V and 0 bases from J, with 10 bases between. The V gene's germline CDR1 is ENHRY and CDR2 SYGVKD. CDR3 size: 15 residues. The CDR3 is CAISRGGTNTGELFF. The CDR3 nucleotides read TGTGCCATCAGTCGGGGTGGGACGAACACCGGGGAGCTGTTTTTT.

J is TRBJ1-6 and V is TRBV7-9; 7 bases match TRBD1. Trimming at V came to 0 bases and at J to 9 bases, leaving 5 bases not matched to a gene. The CDR3 has 15 amino acids. CDR1 is SEHNR and CDR2 is FQNEAQ in the germline V gene (reference sequence). CDR3 bases: TGTGCCAGCAGCTTAGCTACAGGGGTGGGTTCACCCCTCCACTTT. It codes for CASSLATGVGSPLHF.

This clonotype appeared a few times. The chain is built from TRBV10-3 and TRBJ1-1, with 8 nucleotides matching TRBD1. In germline, CDR1 is ENHRY, CDR2 SYGVKD. V gave up 6 bases and J gave up 1 base; unmatched junction bases: 4. The length of the CDR3 is 14 residues. The CDR3 is CAIRGDRRNTEAFF. CDR3 in DNA: TGTGCCATCAGGGGGGACAGGCGGAACACTGAAGCTTTCTTT.

This clonotype was found a few times. The chain uses TRBV27 and TRBJ2-7, with 8 bases lining up with TRBD1. V was pared by 4 bases and J by 2 bases, with 4 bases of the junction left unmatched. Germline V gene sequence: CDR1 MNHEY, CDR2 SMNVEV (reference sequence). The CDR3 has 14 amino acids. This chain's CDR3 is CASSSSQGAYEQYF. The CDR3 DNA reads TGTGCCAGCAGTTCATCACAGGGGGCCTACGAGCAGTACTTC.

The chain couples TRBV2 to TRBJ1-1; no clear D. The ends were cut back, 8 bases at V and 1 base at J, with 11 bases in the middle. The germline gives CDR1 SNHLY, CDR2 FYNNEI. The CDR3 is 13 residues long. In DNA form, the CDR3 reads TGTGCCAGCTGGGCCGGGGAGAACACTGAAGCTTTCTTT. Protein product: CASWAGENTEAFF.

The chain uses TRBV20-1 and TRBJ2-3; 9 bases map to TRBD2. The CDR3 is made up of 14 amino acids. V shed 6 bases and J 0 bases; nucleotides not matched to a gene: 4. From germline, CDR1 is DFQATT and CDR2 SNEGSKA (reference sequence). CDR3 coding DNA: TGCAGTGCCTGGACTAGCGAGAGCACAGATACGCAGTATTTT. Amino acid sequence: CSAWTSESTDTQYF.

This clonotype occurred a few times. This rearrangement joins TRBV5-1 to TRBJ2-7; D gene unclear. The length of the CDR3 is 15 residues. V lost 0 bases and J lost 4, with 14 bases in between. Germline CDR1 is SGHRS and CDR2 is YFSETQ. Written as DNA, the CDR3 is TGCGCCAGCAGCTTGGACACGCCGGTAGTTTACGAGCAGTACTTC. It translates to CASSLDTPVVYEQYF.

The chain employs TRBV27 and TRBJ2-3; D is ambiguous. Trimming removed 7 bases from V and 4 bases from J, with 24 bases in between. Germline V gene data show CDR1 as MNHEY and CDR2 as SMNVEV (reference sequence). The CDR3 is 17 residues long. CDR3 nucleotide sequence: TGTGCCAGCATCCTGGGTACTCCACCACCCCACCCAGATACGCAGTATTTT. Its protein is CASILGTPPPHPDTQYF.

The rearrangement joins TRBV4-3 to TRBJ1-3; TRBD1 agrees at 7 bases. The germline CDR1 and CDR2 sequences are LGHNA and YSLEER. The CDR3 is made up of 16 amino acids. The J segment lost 4 bases and the V segment lost 1 base, leaving 7 bases of the junction unmatched. The CDR3 spells CASSQVSEGAGNTIYF. The DNA of the CDR3 is TGCGCCAGCAGCCAAGTGTCCGAGGGGGCGGGAAACACCATATATTTT.

The chain combines TRBV7-6 with TRBJ2-2; D is possibly TRBD2 (5 bases). The CDR3 is 16 residues long. The V end lost 3 bases, the J end lost 2 bases, and 13 bases lay between the germline ends. The germline CDR1 and CDR2 sequences are SGHVS and FNYEAQ. In DNA, the CDR3 is TGTGCCAGCAGCTTGAGCGACGCGGGCAACACCGGGGAGCTGTTTTTT. This translates into CASSLSDAGNTGELFF.

A few counts support this clonotype. This sequence joins TRBV12-3 or TRBV12-4 and TRBJ2-1; the D gene is possibly TRBD2 (6 bases). V lost 3 bases and J 3 bases, leaving 15 bases between the germline ends. The CDR3 spans 16 residues. The CDR3 reads CASSFGGSSGYNEQFF. The CDR3 nucleotides are TGTGCCAGCAGTTTCGGGGGATCGAGCGGCTACAATGAGCAGTTCTTC.

This clonotype has more than one count but fewer than ten. The CDR3 DNA follows: TGTGCCAGCAGCTCCCCTACAGGGAATGAGCAGTTCTTC. Translation: CASSSPTGNEQFF. The chain is built from TRBV7-9 and TRBJ2-1; D perhaps matches TRBD1 (6 bases). This CDR3 comprises 13 residues. Germline V lookup: CDR1 SEHNR, CDR2 FQNEAQ (reference sequence). The V end lost 4 bases, the J end lost 7 bases, and 11 bases lay between the germline ends.

The chain is built from TRBV29-1 and TRBJ2-7; D might be TRBD1 (6 bases). Germline V CDR1 and CDR2: SQVTM, ANQGSEA. The CDR3 is 13 residues long. CDR3: CRTTGTSSYEQYF. The CDR3 region has the DNA TGCAGGACGACTGGGACAAGCTCCTACGAGCAGTACTTC.

Many counts were recorded for this clonotype. A junction end diverges from the germline sequence, so it may reflect a read error. The DNA for the CDR3 is TGTGCCAGCAGCCCAGCCCAAGGACAGGGTTCCTATGAGCAGTACTTC. Translated, it gives CASSPAQGQGSYEQYF. The rearrangement joins TRBV7-8 to TRBJ2-7; 8 nucleotides align to TRBD1. CDR3 length equals 16 residues. Germline CDR1 and CDR2: SGHVS and FQNEAQ.

This clonotype was counted only a few times. The chain joins TRBV27 to TRBJ2-1, with D maybe TRBD2 (5 bases). Germline V CDR1 and CDR2: MNHEY, SMNVEV (reference sequence). The CDR3 is 14 amino acids. Between the trimmed V and J ends, which lost 0 bases and 6 bases, there was a span of 9 bases. The CDR3 loop reads CASSLSGVVNEQFF. The DNA of the CDR3 is TGTGCCAGCAGTTTATCCGGGGTTGTCAATGAGCAGTTCTTC.

The rearrangement uses TRBV24-1 and TRBJ1-2; no clear D gene. Germline assignment: CDR1 KGHDR and CDR2 SFDVKD. The V end was cut by 4 bases, the J end by 7 bases, with 15 bases between. The CDR3 runs to 14 residues. The CDR3 sequence is CATSDPGPSRGYTF. DNA of the CDR3: TGTGCCACCAGTGACCCCGGACCTTCTCGTGGCTACACCTTC.

There are many counts of this clonotype. The V call is TRBV12-3 or TRBV12-4, the J call TRBJ1-4; 7 nucleotides align to TRBD1. The V segment lost 5 bases and the J segment 3 bases; nucleotides outside the gene matches: 9. This CDR3 has 16 amino acids. The CDR3, as DNA: TGTGCCAGCAGTCGACAGGGATTGGTTGCTAATGAAAAACTGTTTTTT. Its protein is CASSRQGLVANEKLFF.

The chain has TRBV6-2 or TRBV6-3 and TRBJ2-7; possible D gene TRBD1, 5 bases. The CDR3 has 14 residues. V lost 6 bases and J 2 bases, leaving 14 bases between the germline ends. Germline loops: CDR1 MNHEY, CDR2 SVGEGT. For the CDR3, the DNA is TGTGCCAGCAGCTACCTGGGGCAGACCTACGAGCAGTACGTC. Translating gives CASSYLGQTYEQYV.

A word on this clonotype: A much larger clone sits a single nucleotide away, making a read error possible. The conserved phenylalanine or tryptophan normally closing the CDR3 is absent here, so this likely arose from a read error. The chain links TRBV12-3 or TRBV12-4 to TRBJ1-1; D may be TRBD1 (6 bases). The CDR3 is made up of 16 amino acids. The germline V and J ends were trimmed by 3 bases and 0 bases, with 14 bases remaining between them. Here the CDR3 reads CASSFLPGALNTEAFL. CDR3 coding DNA: TGTGCCAGCAGTTTTTTACCGGGGGCGTTGAACACTGAAGCTTTCCTT.

This clonotype was seen many times. The chain carries TRBV7-9 and TRBJ2-3; 9 bases fit TRBD2. From germline, CDR1 is SEHNR and CDR2 FQNEAQ (reference sequence). Trimming took 2 bases from V and 4 from J; bases not matched to a gene: 7. CDR3 length: 16 residues. CDR3 loop: CASSLYSGGTSDTQYF. CDR3 nucleotide sequence: TGTGCCAGCAGCTTATACAGCGGGGGGACGTCAGATACGCAGTATTTT.

V and J are TRBV9 and TRBJ2-2, with a possible D match to TRBD1 (6 bases). Trimming stripped 3 bases from V and 4 bases from J, with 16 bases between. This CDR3 is 16 amino acids long. Germline V gives CDR1 SGDLS, CDR2 YYNGEE. The CDR3 bases are TGTGCCAGCAGCGACCCAAAGACAGGCTCCACCGGGGAGCTGTTTTTT. Amino acids: CASSDPKTGSTGELFF.

J is TRBJ2-1 and V is TRBV27; the match to TRBD1 covers 10 bases. Germline CDR1 MNHEY, CDR2 SMNVEV (reference sequence). V was clipped by 8 bases and J by 4 bases; unmatched bases: 17. The CDR3 has 18 amino acids. For the CDR3, the DNA is TGTGCCAGCGGGCTCCTCGGGACAGGGGCCCTATTTTACAATGAGCAGTTCTTC. It encodes CASGLLGTGALFYNEQFF.